The 28 T cell receptor beta chains below come from one sample, sequenced in a study of blood T cell repertoires in COVID-19. TCRdb's copy holds only in-frame clones and misses some; the assay was immunoSEQ multiplex PCR. The table records 250,000 to 400,000 clones, around 88% of them present only once. Source material: peripheral blood. Every receptor here comes from a woman younger than 45 with COVID-19, enrolled during active disease.

This chain uses TRBV27 with TRBJ1-1; 8 nucleotides align to TRBD1. CDR1 is MNHEY, CDR2 SMNVEV, per germline (reference sequence). The trim removed 6 bases at V and 4 bases at J, leaving 7 bases unmatched. The CDR3 contains 14 residues. The CDR3 sequence: CASSNRGFGTEAFF. The CDR3 DNA follows: TGTGCCAGCAGCAACAGGGGGTTTGGCACTGAAGCTTTCTTT.

This sequence joins TRBV19 and TRBJ1-2; 7 nucleotides match TRBD1. The CDR3 runs 15 residues. The germline V gene encodes CDR1 LNHDA and CDR2 SQIVND (reference sequence). The V gene end was trimmed by 4 bases and the J gene end by 5 bases; junction bases not matched to a gene: 10. CDR3 sequence reads: CASSTRTGTSYGYTF. DNA of the CDR3: TGTGCCAGTAGTACCCGGACAGGAACTTCATATGGCTACACCTTC.

The rearrangement uses TRBV28 and TRBJ1-5; D remains ambiguous. Germline values: CDR1 MDHEN, CDR2 SYDVKM. The V gene lost 6 bases and the J gene lost 1 base, with 10 bases spanning the gap. The CDR3 contains 14 residues. Here the CDR3 DNA reads TGTGCCAGCAGCTATTACCCCAGCAATCAGCCCCAGCATTTT. The encoded protein is CASSYYPSNQPQHF.

This clone has at least ten counts. The chain couples TRBV6-5 to TRBJ2-7; no definite D call. CDR3 length equals 13 residues. Trimming shortened V by 5 bases and J by 3 bases, and 11 bases separated the two germline ends. The V gene's germline CDR1 is MNHEY and CDR2 SVGAGI. CDR3 amino acids: CASSPRSNYEQYV. CDR3 in DNA: TGTGCCAGCAGTCCTCGGAGCAACTACGAGCAGTACGTC.

The chain employs TRBV27 and TRBJ2-7, with TRBD1 identical over 10 bases. The V gene end was trimmed by 3 bases and the J gene end by 4 bases; junction bases not matched to a gene: 3. The CDR3 spans 14 residues. Germline-derived CDR1 and CDR2 are MNHEY and SMNVEV (reference sequence). The CDR3 coding sequence is TGTGCCAGCAGTTTCCGGACAGGGGGGTACGAGCAGTACGTC. Its translation is CASSFRTGGYEQYV.

J is TRBJ1-2 and V is TRBV7-2; a possible D gene is TRBD1 (5 bases). The CDR3 sequence is 14 residues long. V lost 2 bases to trimming and J lost 6 bases, with 13 bases between them. Germline V CDR1 and CDR2: SGHTA, FQGNSA. Here the CDR3 reads CASSLIDSSNGYTF. Here the CDR3 DNA reads TGTGCCAGCAGCTTAATAGACAGCTCGAATGGCTACACCTTC.

The CDR3 nucleotides are TGTGCTAGTGGTTCGTCGACTAGCGGGGCTTACAATGAGCAGTTCTTC. Its translation: CASGSSTSGAYNEQFF. V usage is TRBV12-5 and J usage is TRBJ2-1, with 11 bases identical to TRBD2. The CDR3 is 16 residues long. Per the germline V gene, CDR1 is LGHNT and CDR2 is FRNRAP. V gave up 4 bases and J gave up 4 bases; unmatched junction bases: 6.

The chain combines TRBV5-6 with TRBJ1-3; D gene ambiguous. CDR1 and CDR2 from the germline V gene are SGHDT and YYEEEE. The CDR3 runs to 14 residues. V was cut by 2 bases and J by 4 bases, with 10 bases left in between. DNA of the CDR3: TGTGCCAGCAGCTTTCCGGTGGGCGGAAACACCATATATTTT. Its translation: CASSFPVGGNTIYF.

This clone was observed a handful of times. This chain connects TRBV4-1 to TRBJ2-6; D unclear. The V end lost 1 base, the J end lost 1 base, and 8 bases lay between the germline ends. The germline V gene encodes CDR1 MGHRA and CDR2 YSYEKL. The CDR3 runs 16 residues. The CDR3 here is CASSQATGSGANVLTF. DNA of the CDR3: TGCGCCAGCAGCCAAGCCACGGGTTCTGGGGCCAACGTCCTGACTTTC.

The chain has TRBV5-1 and TRBJ2-1; the D is unclear. Per the germline V gene, CDR1 is SGHRS and CDR2 is YFSETQ. V dropped 4 bases and J dropped 2 bases, with 13 bases sitting between them. The CDR3 runs to 15 residues. CDR3 coding DNA: TGCGCCAGCAGCACTCAGGCGTTTACCTACAATGAGCAGTTCTTC. The encoded protein is CASSTQAFTYNEQFF.

The J gene is TRBJ1-1, the V gene TRBV7-9, with 7 bases fitting TRBD1. The CDR3 length is 14 residues. The junction had 9 bases not matched to a gene; V was cut back by 5 bases and J by 6 bases. Germline V gene lookup returns CDR1 SEHNR and CDR2 FQNEAQ (reference sequence). CDR3 DNA sequence: TGTGCCAGCAGCGAACAGGGGCTACGGGCTGAAGCTTTCTTT. This encodes CASSEQGLRAEAFF.

A single count supports this clone. This rearrangement joins TRBV2 to TRBJ1-6; 7 bases are a match to TRBD1. This CDR3 is built from 13 residues. CDR1 and CDR2 from the germline V gene are SNHLY and FYNNEI. The V segment lost 7 bases and the J segment 6 bases; nucleotides outside the gene matches: 3. Here the CDR3 reads CASTGQTNSPLHF. CDR3 nucleotide sequence: TGTGCCAGCACGGGACAGACTAATTCACCCCTCCACTTT.

The chain carries TRBV7-2 and TRBJ2-3, with D possibly TRBD2 on 6 matching bases. The length of the CDR3 is 18 residues. Germline V gene sequence: CDR1 SGHTA, CDR2 FQGNSA. Between the trimmed V and J ends, which lost 5 bases and 2 bases, there was a span of 23 bases. The CDR3 nucleotides read TGTGCCAGCAGCGAAGGGGCTCGCGGGGCGGGCCCCACAGATACGCAGTATTTT. This translates into CASSEGARGAGPTDTQYF.

V usage is TRBV7-8 and J usage is TRBJ2-1, with unresolved D. From germline, CDR1 is SGHVS and CDR2 FQNEAQ. The CDR3 loop spans 15 amino acids. The V end was cut by 5 bases, the J end by 9 bases, with 20 bases between. CDR3 in amino acids: CASSHLSGFAREQFF. CDR3 DNA: TGTGCCAGCAGCCATTTATCGGGTTTCGCACGTGAGCAGTTCTTC.

This sequence joins TRBV27 and TRBJ2-1; 9 positions agree with TRBD1. CDR1 is MNHEY, CDR2 SMNVEV, per germline (reference sequence). V shed 5 bases, J shed 7 bases, and the junction held 9 bases outside the gene matches. The CDR3 spans 15 residues. CDR3 amino acids: CASSLPGTGYNEQFF. CDR3 DNA sequence: TGTGCCAGCAGTCTCCCAGGGACAGGGTATAATGAGCAGTTCTTC.

This clone was found a few times. V gene TRBV11-2 combines with J gene TRBJ1-2; 8 bases match TRBD1. The germline V gene encodes CDR1 SGHAT and CDR2 FQNNGV. The CDR3 has 15 residues. V gave up 5 bases and J gave up 3 bases; unmatched junction bases: 8. The CDR3 DNA sequence: TGTGCCAGCAGCATTCGACAGGGGAATGACTATGGCTACACCTTC. Its translation: CASSIRQGNDYGYTF.

The chain employs TRBV11-3 and TRBJ2-7; D perhaps matches TRBD2 (6 bases). The length of the CDR3 is 16 residues. The V gene lost 1 base and the J gene lost 3 bases, with 16 bases spanning the gap. Germline V gives CDR1 SGHNT, CDR2 YENEEA. CDR3 bases: TGTGCCAGCAGCTTAGGGGGGGACCCAATAGTCTACGAGCAGTACTTC. Its protein product is CASSLGGDPIVYEQYF.

The chain joins TRBV19 to TRBJ1-2, with D maybe TRBD1 (5 bases). The germline CDR1 and CDR2 sequences are LNHDA and SQIVND (reference sequence). The ends were cut back, 8 bases at V and 3 bases at J, with 19 bases in the middle. The CDR3 is 15 amino acids. CDR3 protein: CASRGEGSLYYGYTF. DNA for the CDR3: TGTGCCAGTCGTGGGGAGGGGAGCCTTTACTATGGCTACACCTTC.

The chain joins TRBV18 to TRBJ1-2; TRBD1 might be the D (6 bases). The ends were cut back, 3 bases at V and 8 bases at J, with 22 bases in the middle. CDR1 is KGHSH, CDR2 LQKENI, per germline. The CDR3 is 16 amino acids. The CDR3 nucleotides read TGTGCCAGCTCACCTTCGGATATCAGGGGAACGGGGGGCTACACCTTC. It is translated as CASSPSDIRGTGGYTF. The full variable domain, rest sourced from reference TRBV18 and TRBJ1-2, is NAGVMQNPRHLVRRRGQEARLRCSPMKGHSHVYWYRQLPEEGLKFMVYLQKENIIDESGMPKERFSAEFPKEGPSILRIQQVVRGDSAAYFCASSPSDIRGTGGYTFGSGTRLTVV.

The V call is TRBV5-1, the J call TRBJ2-2; D unclear. The CDR3 runs to 17 residues. Trimming took 0 bases from V and 1 from J, leaving 13 bases between them. Germline CDR1 reads SGHRS; CDR2 reads YFSETQ. CDR3 region: CASSLVPQNRNTGELFF. CDR3 nucleotide sequence: TGCGCCAGCAGCTTGGTCCCCCAAAATAGGAACACCGGGGAGCTGTTTTTT.

The chain links TRBV4-3 to TRBJ1-1; a possible D gene is TRBD1 (6 bases). The CDR3 is 14 amino acids. Germline CDR1 and CDR2: LGHNA and YSLEER. Trimming left V 3 bases short and J 0 bases short, with 8 bases between. CDR3 sequence: CASSQGDMNTEAFF. The CDR3 DNA follows: TGCGCCAGCAGCCAGGGGGACATGAACACTGAAGCTTTCTTT.

The chain is built from TRBV5-1 and TRBJ2-1, with TRBD1 matching 12 bases. Trimming cost V 6 bases and J 8 bases; bases outside gene matches: 9. The CDR3 is 15 amino acids. Germline CDR1 is SGHRS and CDR2 is YFSETQ. CDR3 in amino acids: CASTAGTGGADEQFF. The CDR3, as DNA: TGCGCCAGCACCGCCGGGACAGGGGGCGCCGATGAGCAGTTCTTC.

V gene TRBV11-3 combines with J gene TRBJ1-1; 8 positions match TRBD1. V gave up 1 base and J gave up 1 base; unmatched junction bases: 14. Germline V CDR1 and CDR2: SGHNT, YENEEA. This CDR3 is built from 19 residues. The CDR3 reads CASSLGLPSGGRRNTEAFF. The CDR3 DNA reads as TGTGCCAGCAGCTTAGGTTTGCCCTCAGGGGGCCGCAGGAACACTGAAGCTTTCTTT.

The chain is built from TRBV5-1 and TRBJ1-1, with D possibly TRBD1 on 5 matching bases. V was trimmed by 4 bases and J by 1 base, leaving 8 bases between them. CDR1 is SGHRS, CDR2 YFSETQ, per germline. This CDR3 has 13 residues. CDR3 in amino acids: CASSEDKNTEAFF. For the CDR3, the DNA is TGCGCCAGCAGCGAGGACAAGAACACTGAAGCTTTCTTT.

The V and J genes are TRBV7-2 and TRBJ1-6; D not resolved. V was cut by 5 bases and J by 4 bases, with 3 bases left in between. This CDR3 is 12 amino acids long. CDR1 and CDR2 (germline): SGHTA, FQGNSA. DNA of the CDR3: TGTGCCAGCAGCGAGTATAATTCACCCCTCCACTTT. Its protein is CASSEYNSPLHF.

The V call is TRBV13, the J call TRBJ2-3; D unclear. V was pared by 4 bases and J by 0 bases, with 5 bases between. The germline V gene encodes CDR1 PRHDT and CDR2 FYEKMQ (reference sequence). The CDR3 contains 13 residues. DNA of the CDR3: TGTGCCAGCAGCTACACAAGCACAGATACGCAGTATTTT. This sequence encodes CASSYTSTDTQYF.

Notes on this clone: In the same sample, other DNA sequences code for this CDR3. The chain uses TRBV28 and TRBJ1-1; D perhaps matches TRBD1 (5 bases). Trimming shortened V by 3 bases and J by 2 bases, and 10 bases separated the two germline ends. There are 14 residues in the CDR3. Germline-derived CDR1 and CDR2 are MDHEN and SYDVKM. The DNA for the CDR3 is TGTGCCAGCAGTTTGACAGAAGTTAACACTGAAGCTTTCTTT. Amino acid sequence: CASSLTEVNTEAFF.

The V call is TRBV3-1 (or the pseudogene TRBV3-2), the J call TRBJ1-2; D is uncertain. The CDR3 sequence is 14 residues long. V lost 4 bases and J 4 bases, leaving 13 bases between the germline ends. The germline V gene encodes CDR1 LGHDT and CDR2 YNNKEL (reference sequence). CDR3 DNA: TGTGCCAGCAGCCCACGGGCCGAGGGCTATGGCTACACCTTC. Protein product: CASSPRAEGYGYTF.